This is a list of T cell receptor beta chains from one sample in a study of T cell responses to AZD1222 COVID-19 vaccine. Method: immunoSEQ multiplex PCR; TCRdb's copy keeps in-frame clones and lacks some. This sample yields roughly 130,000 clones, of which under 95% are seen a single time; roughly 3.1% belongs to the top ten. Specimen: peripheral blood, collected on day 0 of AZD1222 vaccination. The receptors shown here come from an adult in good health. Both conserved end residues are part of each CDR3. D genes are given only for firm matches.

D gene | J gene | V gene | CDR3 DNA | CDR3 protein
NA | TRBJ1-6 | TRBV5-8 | TGTGCCAGCAGCTTGGGGGGGCCGGCAGACTACCTCGTGGCTTCACCCCTCCACTTT | CASSLGGPADYLVASPLHF
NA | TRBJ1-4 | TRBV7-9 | TGTGCCAGCAGCCTAACAGGAGCAACTAATGAAAAACTGTTTTTT | CASSLTGATNEKLFF
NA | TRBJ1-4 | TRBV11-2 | TGTGCCAGCAGCTTTGCCCAGCTGAGTAATGAAAAACTGTTTTTT | CASSFAQLSNEKLFF
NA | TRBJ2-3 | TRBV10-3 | TGTGCCATCGGGGAAGGGTCAGATACGCAGTATTTT | CAIGEGSDTQYF
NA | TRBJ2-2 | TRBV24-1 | TGTGCCACCAGCGGGGCGAACACCGGGGAGCTGTTTTTT | CATSGANTGELFF
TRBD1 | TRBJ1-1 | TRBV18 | TGTGCCAGCTCTTTTTACAGGGGGCAAAGGAACACTGAAGCTTTCTTT | CASSFYRGQRNTEAFF
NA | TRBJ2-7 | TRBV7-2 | TGTGCCAGCAGCCTCAGACTAGGAACCGCCTACGAGCAGTACTTC | CASSLRLGTAYEQYF
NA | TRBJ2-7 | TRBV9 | TGTGCCAGCAGCGTAGACGGGAGATTATACGAGCAGTACTTC | CASSVDGRLYEQYF
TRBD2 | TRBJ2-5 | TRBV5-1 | TGCGCCAGCAGCTTGCCCCGCGGGGGCCAAGAGACCCAGTACTTC | CASSLPRGGQETQYF
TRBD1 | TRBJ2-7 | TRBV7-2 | TGTGCCAGCAGGGGGACAGGAGGTTACGAGCAGTACTTC | CASRGTGGYEQYF
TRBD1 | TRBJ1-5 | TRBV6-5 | TGTGCCAGCAGAGCAACAGGGGGAGGCAATCAGCCCCAGCATTTT | CASRATGGGNQPQHF
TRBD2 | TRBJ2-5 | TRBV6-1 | TGTGCCAGCAGAGAATTCTTTGCGGGGGGCCTACAAGAGACCCAGTACTTC | CASREFFAGGLQETQYF
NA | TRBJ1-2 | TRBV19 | TGTGCCAGTAGAAGACAGAACTCCGGTCGTGGCTACACCTTC | CASRRQNSGRGYTF
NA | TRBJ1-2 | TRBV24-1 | TGTGCCACCAGTGATCAGGGGCTAGGTGGCTACACCTTC | CATSDQGLGGYTF
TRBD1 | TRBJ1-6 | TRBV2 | TGTGCCAGCAGTGTAAGACAGGGTAATTCACCCCTCCACTTT | CASSVRQGNSPLHF
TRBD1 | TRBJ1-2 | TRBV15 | TGTGCCACCAGCAGAGATTACAGGGGGTATGGCTACACCTTC | CATSRDYRGYGYTF
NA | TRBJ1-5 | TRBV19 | TGTGCCAGTGGCCAGGTTCAACAGCCCCAGCATTTT | CASGQVQQPQHF
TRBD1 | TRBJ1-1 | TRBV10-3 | TGTGCCATTAGGGACAGGGGGTCGATCACTGAAGCTTTCTTT | CAIRDRGSITEAFF
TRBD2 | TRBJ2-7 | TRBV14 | TGTGCCAGCAGCCCCGCGGGAGTTTACGAGCAGTACTTC | CASSPAGVYEQYF
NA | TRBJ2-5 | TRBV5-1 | TGCGCCAGCAGCTTGGGCCCGGGGGAGACCCAGTACTTC | CASSLGPGETQYF
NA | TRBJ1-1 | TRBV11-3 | TGTGCCAGCAGCGAGACAGGAGACACTGAAGCTTTCTTT | CASSETGDTEAFF
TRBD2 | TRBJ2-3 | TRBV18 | TGTGCCACACGTTTTAAGCGGGAGTTGGCAGATACGCAGTATTTT | CATRFKRELADTQYF
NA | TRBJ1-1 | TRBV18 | TGTGCCAGCTCGACCCCGGGGATAATGAACACTGAAGCTTTCTTT | CASSTPGIMNTEAFF
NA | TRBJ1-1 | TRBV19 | TGTGCCAGTAGGGGGCGATCCGTGGGCACTGAAGCTTTCTTT | CASRGRSVGTEAFF